These 15 T cell receptor beta chains share one sample of origin, sequenced in a study of early T cells in non-severe SARS-CoV-2 infection. TCRdb processed the 5' RACE reads anew with MiXCR; each CDR3 protein has one entry. The sample holds 52,000 or so distinct CDR3 sequences, approximately 6.3% seen once. The sample in question was whole blood, obtained at baseline. The receptors stem from an adult who was a healthcare worker with PCR-confirmed SARS-CoV-2 infection or an uninfected control (not recorded which).

The rearrangement joins TRBV2 to TRBJ1-5, with 8 positions matching TRBD1. Germline V lookup: CDR1 SNHLY, CDR2 FYNNEI. V lost 4 bases and J lost 3; bases outside the gene matches: 8. There are 16 residues in the CDR3. The CDR3 here is CASSGTGLQFNQPQHF. CDR3 bases: TGTGCCAGCAGTGGGACAGGGCTACAGTTCAATCAGCCCCAGCATTTT. Full variable domain (rest looked up from reference TRBV2 and TRBJ1-5): EPEVTQTPSHQVTQMGQEVILRCVPISNHLYFYWYRQILGQKVEFLVSFYNNEISEKSEIFDDQFSVERPDGSNFTLKIRSTKLEDSAMYFCASSGTGLQFNQPQHFGDGTRLSIL.

This clonotype is labeled as medium-sized. The chain recombines TRBV29-1 with TRBJ2-3; D is perhaps TRBD2 (6 bases). The V end was cut by 8 bases, the J end by 0 bases, with 21 bases between. CDR3 length: 16 amino acids. CDR1 is SQVTM and CDR2 is ANQGSEA in the germline V gene. CDR3 amino acids: CSLGGGGSGSTDTQYF. In DNA form, the CDR3 reads TGCAGCCTGGGGGGAGGCGGGTCTGGTAGCACAGATACGCAGTATTTT.

This clonotype was observed many times. The chain links TRBV28 to TRBJ1-1; the D gene is possibly TRBD1 (6 bases). The CDR3 loop spans 14 amino acids. Germline V gene lookup returns CDR1 MDHEN and CDR2 SYDVKM. Trimming stripped 2 bases from V and 11 bases from J, with 18 bases between. The CDR3: CASSLMQRGAMAFF. For the CDR3, the DNA is TGTGCCAGCAGTTTAATGCAAAGGGGGGCGATGGCTTTCTTT. Full variable domain (rest looked up from reference TRBV28 and TRBJ1-1): DVKVTQSSRYLVKRTGEKVFLECVQDMDHENMFWYRQDPGLGLRLIYFSYDVKMKEKGDIPEGYSVSREKKERFSLILESASTNQTSMYLCASSLMQRGAMAFFGQGTRLTVV.

A few counts support this clonotype. The chain combines TRBV6-5 with TRBJ2-7, with D possibly being TRBD2 (5 bases). The CDR3 contains 16 residues. V was trimmed by 0 bases and J by 2 bases, leaving 14 bases between them. Looked up from germline, CDR1 is MNHEY and CDR2 is SVGAGI. CDR3: CASSYSFGMGTYEQYF. Here the CDR3 DNA reads TGTGCCAGCAGTTACTCGTTCGGGATGGGGACCTACGAGCAGTACTTC.

This clonotype was observed many times. J is TRBJ1-5 and V is TRBV29-1, with D uncertain. V lost 3 bases to trimming and J lost 0 bases, with 6 bases between them. The length of the CDR3 is 13 residues. CDR1 is SQVTM and CDR2 is ANQGSEA in the germline V gene. CDR3: CSVEEDSNQPQHF. The DNA of the CDR3 is TGCAGCGTTGAGGAGGATAGCAATCAGCCCCAGCATTTT.

Ten or more counts support this clonotype. The gene calls are TRBV7-9 and TRBJ1-2, with a weak D call TRBD1 (5 bases). The CDR3 length is 13 residues. The germline CDR1 and CDR2 sequences are SEHNR and FQNEAQ (reference sequence). Trimming stripped 3 bases from V and 4 bases from J, with 9 bases between. CDR3 sequence reads: CASSFGTAYGYTF. CDR3 bases: TGTGCCAGCAGCTTCGGGACCGCCTATGGCTACACCTTC.

In this sample, this clonotype turned up many times. CDR3 in amino acids: CASSSLSGEDYNEQFF. CDR3 in DNA: TGTGCCAGCAGTTCTTTATCGGGCGAAGACTACAATGAGCAGTTCTTC. The genes are TRBV28 and TRBJ2-1, with D unresolved. CDR1 MDHEN and CDR2 SYDVKM come from the germline V gene. This CDR3 is built from 16 residues. V lost 4 bases, J lost 3 bases, and 16 bases lay in between.

This clonotype came up many times. The chain employs TRBV9 and TRBJ1-1, with D unresolved. The CDR3 spans 13 residues. Germline V gives CDR1 SGDLS, CDR2 YYNGEE. Deletions cut 2 bases from V and 5 bases from J, with 10 bases between. Here the CDR3 DNA reads TGTGCCAGCAGCGTTGGGCAGTTAACTGAAGCTTTCTTT. This encodes CASSVGQLTEAFF.

This clonotype was observed at least ten times. The gene calls are TRBV12-3 or TRBV12-4 and TRBJ2-3; 10 nucleotides agree with TRBD2. The V gene end was trimmed by 6 bases and the J gene end by 8 bases; junction bases not matched to a gene: 11. CDR3 size: 15 residues. CDR3 sequence reads: CASSLQRGGPGTQYF. CDR3 bases: TGTGCCAGCAGCCTACAGCGGGGGGGACCCGGTACGCAGTATTTT.

This clonotype has ten or more counts. J is TRBJ2-6 and V is TRBV12-3 or TRBV12-4; D is undetermined. CDR3 size: 13 residues. V was cut by 6 bases and J by 1 base, with 4 bases left in between. The CDR3 protein is CASRRSGANVLTF. CDR3 sequence (DNA): TGTGCCAGCAGGCGGTCTGGGGCCAACGTCCTGACTTTC.

V usage is TRBV7-6 and J usage is TRBJ1-4; TRBD1 aligns across 7 bases. Trimming took 4 bases from V and 6 from J; bases not matched to a gene: 8. This CDR3 contains 15 residues. From germline, CDR1 is SGHVS and CDR2 FNYEAQ. As DNA, the CDR3 is TGTGCCAGCAGCTCGGAACCGGGACAGCATGAAAAACTGTTTTTT. Translating it yields CASSSEPGQHEKLFF.

CDR3 sequence reads: CSGGTSGYNEQFF. CDR3 nucleotide sequence: TGCAGCGGCGGGACTAGCGGGTACAATGAGCAGTTCTTC. The chain employs TRBV29-1 and TRBJ2-1; 12 bases agree with TRBD2. Germline lookup yields CDR1 SQVTM and CDR2 ANQGSEA. This CDR3 is 13 amino acids long. Trimming at V came to 7 bases and at J to 4 bases, leaving 2 bases not matched to a gene.

This clonotype has at least ten counts. The genes are TRBV19 and TRBJ2-4, with 7 bases lining up with TRBD2. There are 18 residues in the CDR3. Trimming cost V 4 bases and J 1 base; bases outside gene matches: 13. Germline loops: CDR1 LNHDA, CDR2 SQIVND (reference sequence). The CDR3 spells CASSTQDRGGGAKNIQYF. As DNA, the CDR3 is TGTGCCAGTAGTACCCAAGATAGGGGCGGGGGTGCCAAAAACATTCAGTACTTC.

This clonotype was observed many times. The chain joins TRBV2 to TRBJ2-2; 7 bases map to TRBD1. V lost 7 bases and J lost 0; bases outside the gene matches: 5. Germline assignment: CDR1 SNHLY and CDR2 FYNNEI. CDR3 length: 15 amino acids. Here the CDR3 reads CASKRDSPNTGELFF. CDR3 coding DNA: TGTGCCAGCAAAAGGGACAGCCCGAACACCGGGGAGCTGTTTTTT.

The table lists this clonotype with a few counts. This sequence joins TRBV4-3 and TRBJ2-7, with D perhaps TRBD1 or TRBD2 (5 bases each). V dropped 1 base and J dropped 3 bases, with 13 bases sitting between them. The CDR3 spans 15 residues. Germline lookup yields CDR1 LGHNA and CDR2 YSLEER. The CDR3: CASSQGFGGFYEQYF. The CDR3 DNA reads as TGCGCCAGCAGCCAAGGGTTTGGGGGTTTCTACGAGCAGTACTTC.